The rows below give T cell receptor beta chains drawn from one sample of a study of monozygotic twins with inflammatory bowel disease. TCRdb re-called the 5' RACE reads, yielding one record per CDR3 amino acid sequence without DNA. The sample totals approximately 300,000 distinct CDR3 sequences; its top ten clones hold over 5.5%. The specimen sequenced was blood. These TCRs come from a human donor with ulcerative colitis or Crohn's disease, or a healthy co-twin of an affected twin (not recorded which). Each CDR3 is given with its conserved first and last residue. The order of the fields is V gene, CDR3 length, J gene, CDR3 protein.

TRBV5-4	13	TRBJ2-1	CASSLYWGDEQFF
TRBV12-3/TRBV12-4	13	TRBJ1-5	CASSFNSNQPQHF
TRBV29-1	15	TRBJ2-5	CSVEDPRQAQETQYF
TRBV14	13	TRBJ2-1	CASSLTSVNEQFF
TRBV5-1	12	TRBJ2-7	CASSDQTYEQYF
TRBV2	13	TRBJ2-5	CASNLAGRETQYF
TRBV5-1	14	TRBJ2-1	CASRDRTASDRQFF
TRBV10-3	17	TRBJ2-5	CAISDRDKPPPGRTQYF
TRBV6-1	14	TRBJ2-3	CASSVVGSTDTQYF
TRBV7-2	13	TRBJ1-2	CASSPRGGDGYTF
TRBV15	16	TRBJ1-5	CATSRAGFNSNQPQHF
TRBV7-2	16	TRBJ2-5	CASSLASGRAQETQYF
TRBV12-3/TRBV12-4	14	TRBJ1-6	CASSYGQINSPLHF
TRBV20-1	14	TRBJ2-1	CSARATSGTHEQFF
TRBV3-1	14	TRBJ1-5	CASSLQGAGQPQHF
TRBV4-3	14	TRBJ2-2	CASGKGGHTGELFF
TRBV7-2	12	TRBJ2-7	CASSFVTEEQYF
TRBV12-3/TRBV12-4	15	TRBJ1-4	CASSFWVQGNEKLFF